A selection of T cell receptor beta chains follows, all from one sample in a study of blood T cell repertoires in COVID-19. Sequencing used immunoSEQ multiplex PCR; TCRdb keeps in-frame clones, though not all of them. The table lists approximately 100,000 clones, approximately 90% of them singletons. Sequenced input: peripheral blood. All receptors come from a woman of 80 years or more with acute or convalescent COVID-19. The CDR3 runs from the conserved cysteine through the conserved F or W. Each record gives: CDR3 protein, CDR3 DNA, J gene, clone size, D gene, V gene. D genes are given only for firm matches. The size of a clone is reported for some rows only, either as once, few or many, or as a class for expanded clones.

CASSLPQASTDTQYF	TGCGCCAGCAGCTTGCCACAGGCTAGCACAGATACGCAGTATTTT	TRBJ2-3	-	-	TRBV5-1
CASSSGGEVNNSPLHF	TGTGCCAGCAGCTCCGGGGGGGAGGTCAATAATTCACCCCTCCACTTT	TRBJ1-6	-	-	TRBV11-2
CASSQGGTTYGYTF	TGTGCCAGCAGCCAAGGTGGGACAACCTATGGCTACACCTTC	TRBJ1-2	-	-	TRBV3-1/TRBV3-2
CASSYDSSYEQYF	TGTGCCAGCAGTTACGACAGCTCCTACGAGCAGTACTTC	TRBJ2-7	-	-	TRBV6-2/TRBV6-3
CASSPRRGEGSPLHF	TGTGCCAGCAGTCCCCGGCGGGGGGAAGGTTCACCCCTCCACTTT	TRBJ1-6	-	-	TRBV28
CASSPWNDRDYEQYF	TGTGCCAGCAGCCCCTGGAATGACAGGGACTACGAGCAGTACTTC	TRBJ2-7	-	TRBD1	TRBV11-2
CASSAKPNTEAFF	TGTGCCAGCTCTGCTAAACCGAACACTGAAGCTTTCTTT	TRBJ1-1	few	-	TRBV27
CASSPPGQGMRNSPLHF	TGTGCCAGCTCACCACCCGGACAGGGTATGAGGAATTCACCCCTCCACTTT	TRBJ1-6	-	TRBD1	TRBV18
CASTFGTAIYNEQFF	TGTGCCAGCACCTTTGGGACAGCGATTTACAATGAGCAGTTCTTC	TRBJ2-1	-	TRBD1	TRBV7-2
CASSASQGTGSEAFF	TGTGCCAGCAGTGCGTCCCAGGGGACAGGATCTGAAGCTTTCTTT	TRBJ1-1	-	TRBD1	TRBV2
CASASGLRGVYNEQFF	TGTGCCAGCGCCTCCGGGCTGCGGGGGGTCTACAATGAGCAGTTCTTC	TRBJ2-1	-	TRBD2	TRBV5-4
CASAVLGQGRYEQYF	TGTGCCAGTGCAGTACTGGGACAGGGAAGGTACGAGCAGTACTTC	TRBJ2-7	-	TRBD1	TRBV19
CSVERGANTGELFF	TGCAGCGTTGAAAGGGGCGCGAACACCGGGGAGCTGTTTTTT	TRBJ2-2	-	-	TRBV29-1
CASSDQGAMSYNEQFF	TGTGCCAGCAGTGACCAGGGGGCTATGTCCTACAATGAGCAGTTCTTC	TRBJ2-1	once	TRBD1	TRBV28
CASNPGQANTGELFF	TGTGCCAGCAATCCGGGACAGGCGAACACCGGGGAGCTGTTTTTT	TRBJ2-2	-	TRBD1	TRBV25-1
CASSPTSGGFRETQYF	TGTGCCAGCAGCCCGACTAGCGGGGGGTTTCGTGAGACCCAGTACTTC	TRBJ2-5	-	TRBD2	TRBV9
CASSPPVRDYNEQFF	TGTGCCAGCAGTCCCCCAGTTCGTGATTACAATGAGCAGTTCTTC	TRBJ2-1	-	-	TRBV6-5
CASNTGGLEQFF	TGTGCCAGCAACACAGGGGGCCTTGAGCAGTTCTTC	TRBJ2-1	-	TRBD1	TRBV11-2
CASGRAGGLGNEQFF	TGTGCCAGCGGCCGTGCGGGGGGCCTCGGCAATGAGCAGTTCTTC	TRBJ2-1	-	TRBD2	TRBV6-5
CASQRDRTSTDTQYF	TGTGCCAGCCAGCGGGACAGGACTAGCACAGATACGCAGTATTTT	TRBJ2-3	-	-	TRBV27
CASSLGRVRLGYEQYF	TGTGCCAGCAGCTTGGGTCGGGTAAGACTGGGCTACGAGCAGTACTTC	TRBJ2-7	-	-	TRBV7-8
CAISVAPAGGRNEQFF	TGTGCCATCAGTGTAGCTCCAGCGGGGGGGCGCAATGAGCAGTTCTTC	TRBJ2-1	-	TRBD2	TRBV10-3